The 3 T cell receptor beta chains in this list originate from one sample, sequenced in a study of identical twins. A single record per CDR3 protein comes from TCRdb applying MiXCR to the 5' RACE reads. The top ten hold about 1.5% of the sample, which has some 900,000 distinct CDR3 sequences, roughly an eighth seen once. These same data were also listed under a study on yellow fever vaccine responses in identical twins.

Sequencing was carried out using PBMCs. These receptors originate from a woman younger than 30 in good health.

The V call is TRBV5-1, the J call TRBJ2-1, with D possibly being TRBD1 or TRBD2 (5 bases each). CDR1 and CDR2 from the germline V gene are SGHRS and YFSETQ. The CDR3 covers 14 residues. The V and J ends lost 4 bases and 4 bases respectively, with 12 bases between them. The CDR3 region is CASSRGGEYNEQFF. The CDR3, as DNA: TGCGCCAGCAGCCGTGGGGGTGAATACAATGAGCAGTTCTTC.

V is TRBV9 and J is TRBJ1-6; D gene unclear. The V gene lost 4 bases and the J gene lost 4 bases, with 12 bases spanning the gap. The CDR3 is 15 residues long. Germline values: CDR1 SGDLS, CDR2 YYNGEE. The CDR3 coding sequence is TGTGCCAGCAGCCCCTGGGGAACTTATAATTCACCCCTCCACTTT. This translates into CASSPWGTYNSPLHF.

This clonotype was recorded many times. The chain combines TRBV20-1 with TRBJ2-5; 9 bases are a match to TRBD2. After removal of 3 bases from V and 5 bases from J, the junction contained 10 bases not matched to a gene. The CDR3 has 15 residues. Per the germline V gene, CDR1 is DFQATT and CDR2 is SNEGSKA (reference sequence). The CDR3 protein is CSARKGTSTGETQYF. CDR3 coding DNA: TGCAGTGCTAGGAAAGGGACTAGCACGGGGGAGACCCAGTACTTC.